This T cell receptor (beta chain) derives from a study of shared T cell receptors in the human thymus. Method: immunoSEQ multiplex PCR; TCRdb's copy keeps in-frame clones and lacks some. The repertoire holds under 850,000 clones, roughly 90% seen once, with 0.008% to 0.011% in the top ten. The V end lost 2 bases, the J end lost 4 bases, and 14 bases lay between the germline ends. Looked up from germline, CDR1 is MNHNS and CDR2 is SASEGT. The CDR3 consists of 15 residues. Separately, the same data were catalogued under a study of human thymus T cells. That work states: Donation came from healthy Finnish infants having corrective surgery for congenital heart defects. Resections removed during corrective heart surgery provided the thymus tissue used. What appeared biased in thymic and blood repertoires was the usage of V and J genes. Thymic repertoires from unrelated individuals overlapped highly, related research reported.

The sequence was collected from a boy less than two years old with a congenital heart defect. This chain links TRBV6-1 with TRBJ2-5; perhaps TRBD2 as D (6 bases). The sequenced sample consisted of thymocytes. CDR3 DNA sequence: TGTGCCAGCAGTGAAAAAATTGCGCGGGGAGAGACCCAGTACTTC. This encodes CASSEKIARGETQYF.